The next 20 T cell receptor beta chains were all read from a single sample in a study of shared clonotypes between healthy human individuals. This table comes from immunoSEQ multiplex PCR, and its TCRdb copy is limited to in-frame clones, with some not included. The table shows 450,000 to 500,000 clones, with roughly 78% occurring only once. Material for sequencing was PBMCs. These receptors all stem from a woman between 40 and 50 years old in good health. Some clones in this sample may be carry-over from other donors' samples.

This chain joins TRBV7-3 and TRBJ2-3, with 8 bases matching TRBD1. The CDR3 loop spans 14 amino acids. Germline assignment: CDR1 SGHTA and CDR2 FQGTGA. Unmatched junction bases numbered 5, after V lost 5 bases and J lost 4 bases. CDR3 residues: CASSPQGEADTQYF. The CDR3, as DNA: TGTGCCAGCAGCCCACAGGGGGAGGCAGATACGCAGTATTTT.

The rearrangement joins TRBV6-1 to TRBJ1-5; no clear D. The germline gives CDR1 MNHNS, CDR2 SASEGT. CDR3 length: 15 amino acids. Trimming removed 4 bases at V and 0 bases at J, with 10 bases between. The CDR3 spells CASSVSEYSNQPQHF. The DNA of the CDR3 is TGTGCCAGCAGTGTGTCGGAGTATAGCAATCAGCCCCAGCATTTT.

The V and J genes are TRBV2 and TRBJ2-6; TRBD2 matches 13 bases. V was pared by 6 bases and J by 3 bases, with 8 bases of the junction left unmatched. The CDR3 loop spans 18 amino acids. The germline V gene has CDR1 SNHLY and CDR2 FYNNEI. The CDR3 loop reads CASSLGLAGVGGANVLTF. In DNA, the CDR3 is TGTGCCAGCAGCTTAGGACTAGCGGGAGTGGGTGGGGCCAACGTCCTGACTTTC. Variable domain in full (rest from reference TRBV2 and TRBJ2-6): EPEVTQTPSHQVTQMGQEVILRCVPISNHLYFYWYRQILGQKVEFLVSFYNNEISEKSEIFDDQFSVERPDGSNFTLKIRSTKLEDSAMYFCASSLGLAGVGGANVLTFGAGSRLTVL.

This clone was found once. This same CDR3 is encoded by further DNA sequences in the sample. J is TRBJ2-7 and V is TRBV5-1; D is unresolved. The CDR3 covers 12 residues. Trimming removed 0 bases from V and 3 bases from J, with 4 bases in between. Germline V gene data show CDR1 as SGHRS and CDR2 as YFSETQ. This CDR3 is CASSLGGYEQYF. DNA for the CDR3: TGCGCCAGCAGCTTGGGGGGCTACGAGCAGTACTTC.

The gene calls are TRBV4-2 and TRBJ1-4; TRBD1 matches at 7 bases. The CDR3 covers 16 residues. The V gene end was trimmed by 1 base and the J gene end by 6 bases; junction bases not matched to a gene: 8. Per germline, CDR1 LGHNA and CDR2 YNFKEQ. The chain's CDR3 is CASSQGTGTEDEKLFF. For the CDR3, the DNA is TGTGCCAGCAGCCAAGGGACCGGGACAGAGGATGAAAAACTGTTTTTT.

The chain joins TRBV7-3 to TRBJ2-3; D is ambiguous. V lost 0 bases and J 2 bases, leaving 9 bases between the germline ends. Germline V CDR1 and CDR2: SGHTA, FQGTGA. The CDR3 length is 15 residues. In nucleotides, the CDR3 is TGTGCCAGCAGCTTAACGGGGTCCCCCACAGATACGCAGTATTTT. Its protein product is CASSLTGSPTDTQYF.

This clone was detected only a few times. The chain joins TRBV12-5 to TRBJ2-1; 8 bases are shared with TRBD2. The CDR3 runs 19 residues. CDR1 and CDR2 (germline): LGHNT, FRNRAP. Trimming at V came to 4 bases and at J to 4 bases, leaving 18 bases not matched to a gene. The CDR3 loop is CASGSRGYGRAVGYNEQFF. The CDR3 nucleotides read TGTGCTAGTGGTTCCAGGGGATACGGGAGGGCCGTTGGGTACAATGAGCAGTTCTTC. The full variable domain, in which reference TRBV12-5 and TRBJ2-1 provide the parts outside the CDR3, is DARVTQTPRHKVTEMGQEVTMRCQPILGHNTVFWYRQTMMQGLELLAYFRNRAPLDDSGMPKDRFSAEMPDATLATLKIQPSEPRDSAVYFCASGSRGYGRAVGYNEQFFGPGTRLTVL.

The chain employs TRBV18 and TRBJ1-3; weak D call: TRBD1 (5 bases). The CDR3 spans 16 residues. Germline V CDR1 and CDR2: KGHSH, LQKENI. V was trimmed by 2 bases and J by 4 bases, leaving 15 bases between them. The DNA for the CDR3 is TGTGCCAGCTCACCAGGTGGCGGGGGAACCGGAAACACCATATATTTT. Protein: CASSPGGGGTGNTIYF.

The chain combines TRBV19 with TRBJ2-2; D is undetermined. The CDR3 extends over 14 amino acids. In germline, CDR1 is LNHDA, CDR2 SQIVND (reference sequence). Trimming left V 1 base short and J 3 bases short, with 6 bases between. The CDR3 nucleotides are TGTGCCAGTAGTATAGGGCTGTACACCGGGGAGCTGTTTTTT. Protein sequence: CASSIGLYTGELFF.

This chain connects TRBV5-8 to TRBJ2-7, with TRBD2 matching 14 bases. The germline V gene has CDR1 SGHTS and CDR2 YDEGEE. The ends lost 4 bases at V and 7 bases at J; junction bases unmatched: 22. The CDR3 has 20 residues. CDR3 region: CASSLTYGTSGRPTVGEQYF. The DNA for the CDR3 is TGTGCCAGCAGCCTCACTTACGGGACTAGCGGGAGACCCACCGTGGGAGAGCAGTACTTC.

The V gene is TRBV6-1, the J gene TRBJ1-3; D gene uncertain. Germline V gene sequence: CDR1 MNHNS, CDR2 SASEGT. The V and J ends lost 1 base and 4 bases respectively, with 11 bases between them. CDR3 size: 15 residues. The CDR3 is CASSEEEVGGNTIYF. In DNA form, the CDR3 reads TGTGCCAGCAGTGAAGAGGAGGTCGGAGGAAACACCATATATTTT.

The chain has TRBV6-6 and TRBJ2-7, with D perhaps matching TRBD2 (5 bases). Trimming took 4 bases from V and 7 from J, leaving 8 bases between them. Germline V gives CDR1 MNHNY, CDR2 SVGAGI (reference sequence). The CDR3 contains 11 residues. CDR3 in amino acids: CASSLAREQYF. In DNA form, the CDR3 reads TGTGCCAGCAGTTTAGCGAGGGAGCAGTACTTC.

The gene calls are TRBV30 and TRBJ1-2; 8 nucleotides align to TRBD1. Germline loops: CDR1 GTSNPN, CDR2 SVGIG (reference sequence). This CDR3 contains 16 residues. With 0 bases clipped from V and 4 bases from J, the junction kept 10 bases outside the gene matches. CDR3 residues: CAWSVRRQGAVYGYTF. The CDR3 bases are TGTGCCTGGAGTGTACGAAGGCAGGGGGCTGTCTATGGCTACACCTTC.

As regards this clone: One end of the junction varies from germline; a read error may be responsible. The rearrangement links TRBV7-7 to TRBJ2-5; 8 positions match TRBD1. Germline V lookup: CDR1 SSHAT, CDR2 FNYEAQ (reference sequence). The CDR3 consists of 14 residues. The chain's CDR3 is CASSLDRGEETQYF. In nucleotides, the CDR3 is TGTGCTAGCAGCTTAGACAGGGGCGAAGAGACCCAGTACTTC. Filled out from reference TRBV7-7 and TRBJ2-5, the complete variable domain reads GAGVSQSPRYKVTKRGQDVTLRCDPISSHATLYWYQQALGQGPEFLTYFNYEAQPDKSGLPSDRFSAERPEGSISTLTIQRTEQRDSAMYRCASSLDRGEETQYFGPGTRLLVL.

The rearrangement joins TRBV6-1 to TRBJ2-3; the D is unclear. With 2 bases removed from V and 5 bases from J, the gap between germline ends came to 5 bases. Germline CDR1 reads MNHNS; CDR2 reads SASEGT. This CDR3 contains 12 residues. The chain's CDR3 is CASSEWQDTQYF. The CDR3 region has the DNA TGTGCCAGCAGTGAATGGCAAGATACGCAGTATTTT.

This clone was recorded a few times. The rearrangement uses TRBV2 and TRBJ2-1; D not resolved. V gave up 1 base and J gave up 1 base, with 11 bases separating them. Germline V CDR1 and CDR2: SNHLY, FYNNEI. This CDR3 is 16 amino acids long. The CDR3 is CASSEVSRRSYNEQFF. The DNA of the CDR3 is TGTGCCAGCAGTGAAGTTTCCCGAAGGTCCTACAATGAGCAGTTCTTC.

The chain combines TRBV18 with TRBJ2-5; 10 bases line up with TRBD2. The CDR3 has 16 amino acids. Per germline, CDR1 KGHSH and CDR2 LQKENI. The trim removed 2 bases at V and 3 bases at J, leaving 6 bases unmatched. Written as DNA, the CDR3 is TGTGCCAGCTCACCAACCTACGGGACTAGCGAAGAGACCCAGTACTTC. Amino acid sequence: CASSPTYGTSEETQYF.

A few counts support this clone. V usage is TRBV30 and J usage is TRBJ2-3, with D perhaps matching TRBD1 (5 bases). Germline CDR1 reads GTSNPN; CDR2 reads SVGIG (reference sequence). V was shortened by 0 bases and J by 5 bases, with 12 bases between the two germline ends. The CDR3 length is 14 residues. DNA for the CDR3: TGTGCCTGGAGTGTACTTCCGACAGAAGATACGCAGTATTTT. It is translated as CAWSVLPTEDTQYF.

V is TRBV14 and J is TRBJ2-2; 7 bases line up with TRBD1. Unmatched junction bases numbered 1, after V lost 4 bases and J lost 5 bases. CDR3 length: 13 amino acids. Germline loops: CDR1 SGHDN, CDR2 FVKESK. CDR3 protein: CASSRTGTGELFF. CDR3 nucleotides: TGTGCCAGCAGCCGGACAGGAACCGGGGAGCTGTTTTTT.

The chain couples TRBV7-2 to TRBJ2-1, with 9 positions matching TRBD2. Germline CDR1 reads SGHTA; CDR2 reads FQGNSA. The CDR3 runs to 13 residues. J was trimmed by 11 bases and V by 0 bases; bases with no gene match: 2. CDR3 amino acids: CASSLALAGKQFF. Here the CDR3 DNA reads TGTGCCAGCAGCTTAGCTCTAGCGGGAAAGCAGTTCTTC.